Detailed here is one TCR beta chain. Its cognate antigen is unknown. Per the original data handling: A typical sample had 75,000 to 100,000 TCRs, with about 20,000 to 700,000 overall. TCRdb reprocessed the RACE reads with MiXCR, giving one entry per CDR3 protein. TCRdb's processing, not the study's, gives the V and J calls here. The data show hundreds of thousands of distinct CDR3 sequences, around 6% seen once. This entry comes from a study of human T cells and chemical hapten exposure. The wider study: Scalp application of diphenylcyclopropenone was performed weekly in patients across the entire approximately 24-week study. The study, taken as a whole, reports: TCRs above 1 in 1000 frequency stayed constant with DPC sensitization. Significantly more large CDR3 similarity clusters were formed by expanded TCRs than by controls.

Regarding time point: patch test 2, 6 weeks after DPC sensitization. The treatment here: therapeutic diphenylcyclopropenone sensitization with weekly scalp DPC. The clonotype originates from a woman aged 18-29 years with alopecia areata. Some clones in this sample may be carry-over from other donors' samples. Sequenced here: whole blood, sampled in connection with sensitization to the hapten diphenylcyclopropenone (DPC).

The CDR3 bases are TGCAGTGCTCATAGACTAGCGGGACACGGCAATGAGCAGTTCTTC. Protein sequence: CSAHRLAGHGNEQFF. The J gene is TRBJ2-1, the V gene TRBV20-1; 11 positions match TRBD2. The trim removed 5 bases at V and 6 bases at J, leaving 9 bases unmatched. Germline CDR1 is DFQATT and CDR2 is SNEGSKA (reference sequence). The CDR3 covers 15 residues.